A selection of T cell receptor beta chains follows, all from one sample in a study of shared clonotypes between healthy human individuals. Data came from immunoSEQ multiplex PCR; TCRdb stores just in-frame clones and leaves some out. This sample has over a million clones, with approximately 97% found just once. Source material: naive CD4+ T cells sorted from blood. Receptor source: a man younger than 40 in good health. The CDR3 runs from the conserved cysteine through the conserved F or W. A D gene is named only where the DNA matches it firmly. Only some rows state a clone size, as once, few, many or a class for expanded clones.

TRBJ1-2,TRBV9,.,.,TGTGCCAGCAGCGTAGATCCCACGCTTGGCTACACCTTC,CASSVDPTLGYTF
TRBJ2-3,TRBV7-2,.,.,TGTGCCAGCAGCTTAGCGGCCAACACAGATACGCAGTATTTT,CASSLAANTDTQYF
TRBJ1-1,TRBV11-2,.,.,TGTGCCAGCAGCTTGGGGTCGCGGCGGGTGTACACTGAAGCTTTCTTT,CASSLGSRRVYTEAFF
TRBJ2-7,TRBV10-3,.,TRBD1,TGTGCCATCAGCCAGGACAGGGGCTCCTACGAGCAGTACTTC,CAISQDRGSYEQYF
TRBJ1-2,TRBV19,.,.,TGTGCCAGTAGTATAGATTGGGCCGGATCCCCCGGCTACACCTTC,CASSIDWAGSPGYTF
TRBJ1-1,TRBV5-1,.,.,TGCGCCAGCAGCAATCAAAGGAAAATGAACACTGAAGCTTTCTTT,CASSNQRKMNTEAFF
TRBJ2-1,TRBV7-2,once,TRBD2,TGTGCCAGCTACAGCGGGAGTTCACGTGAGCAGTTCTTC,CASYSGSSREQFF
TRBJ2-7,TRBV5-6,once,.,TGTGCCAGCAGCTCAGACCCTACGAGTTTAAAGCAGTACTTC,CASSSDPTSLKQYF
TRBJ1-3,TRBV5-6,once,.,TGTGCCAGCAGCTTGGCAAACACCATATATTTT,CASSLANTIYF
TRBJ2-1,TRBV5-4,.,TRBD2,TGTGCCAGCAGCCCGCGGTGGGCGGGAGCGCGCAATGAGCAGTTCTTC,CASSPRWAGARNEQFF
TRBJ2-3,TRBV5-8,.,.,TGTGCCAGCAGCTTGGCTTTTACCACCGATACGCAGTATTTT,CASSLAFTTDTQYF
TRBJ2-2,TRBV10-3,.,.,TGTGCCATCAGTGCCATGGGACGGACCGGGGAGCTGTTTTTT,CAISAMGRTGELFF
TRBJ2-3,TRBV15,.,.,TGTGCCACCAGCTCAGGAAGGCCAGATACGCAGTATTTT,CATSSGRPDTQYF
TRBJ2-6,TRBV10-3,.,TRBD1,TGTGCCATCAGTGAGTTTCTAGGACAGGGCTTCTCTGGGGCCAACGTCCTGACTTTC,CAISEFLGQGFSGANVLTF
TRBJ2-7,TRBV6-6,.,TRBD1,TGTGCCAGCACGGGACAGGTCTACGAGCAGTACTTC,CASTGQVYEQYF
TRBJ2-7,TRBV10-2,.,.,TGCGCCAGCAGTGAGTCCTCAGGGCTATCCTACGAGCAGTACTTC,CASSESSGLSYEQYF
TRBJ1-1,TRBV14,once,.,TGTGCCAGCAGCCAATGGTCGGTCAGGAACACTGAAGCTTTCTTT,CASSQWSVRNTEAFF
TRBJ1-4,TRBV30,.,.,TGTGCCTGGAGCTCGGACAGTAATGAAAAACTGTTTTTT,CAWSSDSNEKLFF
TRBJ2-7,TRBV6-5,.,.,TGTGCCAGCAGGAGAGATACCTACGAGCAGTACTTC,CASRRDTYEQYF
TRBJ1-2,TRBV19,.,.,TGTGCCAGTAAAGAGGGTTTTAACTATGGCTACACCTTC,CASKEGFNYGYTF
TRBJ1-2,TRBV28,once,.,TGTGCCAGCAGTTTATTCGGCGGGAGGAGAGGCTACACCTTC,CASSLFGGRRGYTF
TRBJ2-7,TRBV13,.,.,TGTGCCAGCAGCCATAAACTAAGATCTTTTCGGGAGCAGTACTTC,CASSHKLRSFREQYF
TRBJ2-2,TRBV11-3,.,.,TGTGCCAGCAGCTTAACATCGAACACCGGGGAGCTGTTTTTT,CASSLTSNTGELFF
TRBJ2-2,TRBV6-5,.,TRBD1,TGTGCCAGCAGAGGGACAGGACCCACCGGGGAGCTGTTTTTT,CASRGTGPTGELFF
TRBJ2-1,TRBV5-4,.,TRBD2,TGTGCCAGCAGCTCGGGGTTGGGTAGCGGGAGATACAATGAGCAGTTCTTC,CASSSGLGSGRYNEQFF
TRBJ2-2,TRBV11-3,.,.,TGTGCCAGCAGCCCGCTCACCGGGGAGCTGTTTTTT,CASSPLTGELFF
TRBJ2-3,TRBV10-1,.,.,TGCGCCAGCAGTGAGAAGAAGGCGGCTAGCACAGATACGCAGTATTTT,CASSEKKAASTDTQYF
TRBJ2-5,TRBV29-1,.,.,TGCAGCGTTGTGGGGATACAAGAGACCCAGTACTTC,CSVVGIQETQYF
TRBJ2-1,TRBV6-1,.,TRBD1,TGTGCCAGCAGTTTTCCGGGACAGGGGCGACAGTTCTTC,CASSFPGQGRQFF
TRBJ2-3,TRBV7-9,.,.,TGTGCCAGCAGCTTAAAGATGCCCGGGGTAGATACGCAGTATTTT,CASSLKMPGVDTQYF
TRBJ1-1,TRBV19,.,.,TGTGCCACCAAGGGGACCCCTCTTCGGGCCACTGAAGCTTTCTTT,CATKGTPLRATEAFF
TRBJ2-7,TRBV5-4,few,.,TGTGCCAGCAGCCAAGAAGAATCCTACGAGCAGTACTTC,CASSQEESYEQYF
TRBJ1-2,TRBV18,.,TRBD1,TGTGCCAGCTCACCCTTACAGGGGAACTATGGCTACACCTTC,CASSPLQGNYGYTF
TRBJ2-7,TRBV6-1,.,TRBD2,TGTGCCAGCAGGGTAGCGGGAGAGGCATACGAGCAGTACTTC,CASRVAGEAYEQYF
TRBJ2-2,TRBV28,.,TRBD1,TGTGCCAGCAGAAAGACAGGGGGCACCGGGGAGCTGTTTTTT,CASRKTGGTGELFF
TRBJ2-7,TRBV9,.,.,TGTGCCAGCAGCGTTCTAGTGGGAGCCCGGACCTACGAGCAGTACTTC,CASSVLVGARTYEQYF
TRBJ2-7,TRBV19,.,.,TGTGCCAGTAGTATTGCAGGACAGACCTACGAGCAGTACTTC,CASSIAGQTYEQYF